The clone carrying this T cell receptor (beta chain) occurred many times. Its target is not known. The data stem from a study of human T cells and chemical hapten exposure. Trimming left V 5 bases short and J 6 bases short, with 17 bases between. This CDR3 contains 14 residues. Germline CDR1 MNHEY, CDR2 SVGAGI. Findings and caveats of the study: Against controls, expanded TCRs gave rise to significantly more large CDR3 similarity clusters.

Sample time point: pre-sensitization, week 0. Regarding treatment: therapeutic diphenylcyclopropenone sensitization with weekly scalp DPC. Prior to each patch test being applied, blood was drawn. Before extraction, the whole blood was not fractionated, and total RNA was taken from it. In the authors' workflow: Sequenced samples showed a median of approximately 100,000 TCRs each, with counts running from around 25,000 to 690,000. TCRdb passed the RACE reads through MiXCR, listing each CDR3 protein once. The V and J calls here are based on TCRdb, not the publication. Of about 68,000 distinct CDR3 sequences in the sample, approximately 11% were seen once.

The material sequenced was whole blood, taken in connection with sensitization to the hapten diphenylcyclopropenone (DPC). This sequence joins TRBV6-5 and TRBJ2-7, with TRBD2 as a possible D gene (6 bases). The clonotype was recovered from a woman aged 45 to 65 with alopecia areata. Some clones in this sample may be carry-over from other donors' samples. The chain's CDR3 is CASSDPMEGREQYF. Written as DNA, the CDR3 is TGTGCCAGCAGTGACCCGATGGAGGGTCGCGAGCAGTACTTC.